This passage covers 29 T cell receptor beta chains from one sample sequenced in a study of blood T cell repertoires in COVID-19. Method: immunoSEQ multiplex PCR; TCRdb's copy keeps in-frame clones and lacks some. The profile shows tens of thousands of clones, about 85% of them singletons. Sample: peripheral blood. The receptors were sampled from a woman aged 55-70 years with acute or convalescent COVID-19.

J is TRBJ2-1 and V is TRBV9, with D maybe TRBD1 (5 bases). Deletions cut 0 bases from V and 9 bases from J, with 10 bases between. Germline CDR1 SGDLS, CDR2 YYNGEE. This CDR3 contains 13 residues. The CDR3 bases are TGTGCCAGCAGCGTAGTAAGGGGCGGTGAGCAGTTCTTC. It is translated as CASSVVRGGEQFF.

In this sample, this clone turned up once. V usage is TRBV3-1 (or the pseudogene TRBV3-2) and J usage is TRBJ1-6; TRBD1 is a possible D gene (5 bases). The germline gives CDR1 LGHDT, CDR2 YNNKEL (reference sequence). The length of the CDR3 is 12 residues. V dropped 3 bases and J dropped 10 bases, with 7 bases sitting between them. The CDR3 reads CASSHGGSPLHF. CDR3 DNA sequence: TGTGCCAGCAGCCACGGGGGATCACCCCTCCACTTT.

On this clone: The junction departs from germline at one end; a sequencing error may be responsible. The chain carries TRBV15 and TRBJ2-2; tentatively, D is TRBD1 (6 bases). CDR3 size: 18 residues. Germline lookup yields CDR1 LNHNV and CDR2 YYDKDF (reference sequence). CDR3 DNA: TGTGCCACCAGCCCTGGCGGACAGAGAAACTCGAAGACCGGGGAGCTGTTTTTT. It translates to CATSPGGQRNSKTGELFF.

This chain links TRBV6-5 with TRBJ2-2; D gene uncertain. Germline lookup yields CDR1 MNHEY and CDR2 SVGAGI. The CDR3 runs to 15 residues. Trimming removed 6 bases at V and 0 bases at J, with 11 bases between. The CDR3 spells CASSHITANTGELFF. The CDR3 DNA sequence: TGTGCCAGCAGCCACATTACCGCGAACACCGGGGAGCTGTTTTTT.

The rearrangement joins TRBV3-1 (or the pseudogene TRBV3-2) to TRBJ2-2; possible D gene TRBD2, 5 bases. The CDR3 sequence is 16 residues long. V was shortened by 1 base and J by 4 bases, with 13 bases between the two germline ends. The germline CDR1 and CDR2 sequences are LGHDT and YNNKEL (reference sequence). DNA for the CDR3: TGTGCCAGCAGCCAAGTCCCAACTAGTTTCACCGGGGAGCTGTTTTTT. As protein: CASSQVPTSFTGELFF.

This chain connects TRBV2 to TRBJ2-6; 10 positions agree with TRBD2. The CDR3 totals 19 residues. V gave up 2 bases and J gave up 0 bases; unmatched junction bases: 7. Germline values: CDR1 SNHLY, CDR2 FYNNEI. As DNA, the CDR3 is TGTGCCAGCAGTGAAAGGCTAGCGGGAGTCCTCTCTGGGGCCAACGTCCTGACTTTC. Translated, it gives CASSERLAGVLSGANVLTF. Complete variable domain (other parts from reference TRBV2 and TRBJ2-6): EPEVTQTPSHQVTQMGQEVILRCVPISNHLYFYWYRQILGQKVEFLVSFYNNEISEKSEIFDDQFSVERPDGSNFTLKIRSTKLEDSAMYFCASSERLAGVLSGANVLTFGAGSRLTVL.

This chain's CDR3 is CASSTLLGRHEQYF. CDR3 bases: TGTGCCAGCAGTACCCTACTAGGGAGGCATGAGCAGTACTTC. This sequence joins TRBV6-2 or TRBV6-3 and TRBJ2-7; D is perhaps TRBD2 (6 bases). The V and J ends lost 5 bases and 7 bases respectively, with 18 bases between them. The germline CDR1 and CDR2 sequences are MNHEY and SVGEGT. The CDR3 has 14 residues.

The sample holds one count of this clone. This chain links TRBV19 with TRBJ2-7; D is possibly TRBD2 (5 bases). V was trimmed by 3 bases and J by 6 bases, leaving 12 bases between them. There are 13 residues in the CDR3. Germline-derived CDR1 and CDR2 are LNHDA and SQIVND (reference sequence). CDR3 in DNA: TGTGCCAGTAGTATGAGGAGGACTCGCGAGCAGTACTTC. This gives the protein CASSMRRTREQYF.

This chain connects TRBV5-6 to TRBJ2-7; D uncertain. Germline values: CDR1 SGHDT, CDR2 YYEEEE. The CDR3 totals 12 residues. The ends were cut back, 0 bases at V and 7 bases at J, with 8 bases in the middle. CDR3 in DNA: TGTGCCAGCAGCTTGGCATCGAGGGAGCAGTACTTC. Translation gives CASSLASREQYF. Variable domain in full (rest from reference TRBV5-6 and TRBJ2-7): DAGVTQSPTHLIKTRGQQVTLRCSPKSGHDTVSWYQQALGQGPQFIFQYYEEEERQRGNFPDRFSGHQFPNYSSELNVNALLLGDSALYLCASSLASREQYFGPGTRLTVT.

CDR3 amino acids: CASTPGLTFSEQFF. In nucleotides, the CDR3 is TGTGCCAGTACCCCGGGACTCACCTTCAGTGAGCAGTTCTTC. V gene TRBV19 combines with J gene TRBJ2-1, with D perhaps TRBD2 (6 bases). The CDR3 length is 14 residues. Germline lookup yields CDR1 LNHDA and CDR2 SQIVND (reference sequence). Trimming stripped 7 bases from V and 9 bases from J, with 19 bases between.

This chain joins TRBV19 and TRBJ2-7, with 10 positions matching TRBD1. The germline gives CDR1 LNHDA, CDR2 SQIVND (reference sequence). The CDR3 has 19 residues. J lost 3 bases, V lost 3 bases, and 17 bases had no gene match. CDR3: CASSIGGTGVFLGVYEQYF. CDR3 DNA: TGTGCCAGTAGTATTGGCGGGACAGGGGTTTTCCTCGGGGTCTACGAGCAGTACTTC.

The V gene is TRBV7-9, the J gene TRBJ1-4; perhaps TRBD1 as D (6 bases). In germline, CDR1 is SEHNR, CDR2 FQNEAQ (reference sequence). The CDR3 spans 15 residues. V lost 5 bases to trimming and J lost 11 bases, with 21 bases between them. CDR3 bases: TGTGCCAGCAGCCCCCCCGGGCAGCTCCAGGGGAAACTGTTTTTT. This sequence encodes CASSPPGQLQGKLFF.

The rearrangement uses TRBV9 and TRBJ2-2; no clear D gene. The CDR3 extends over 15 amino acids. The V end lost 3 bases, the J end lost 0 bases, and 9 bases lay between the germline ends. Looked up from germline, CDR1 is SGDLS and CDR2 is YYNGEE. The CDR3 coding sequence is TGTGCCAGCAGCGCTCAGAACACGAACACCGGGGAGCTGTTTTTT. This sequence encodes CASSAQNTNTGELFF.

The chain uses TRBV27 and TRBJ2-1, with D possibly matching TRBD1 (6 bases). CDR3 length equals 15 residues. CDR1 and CDR2 from the germline V gene are MNHEY and SMNVEV (reference sequence). The germline V and J ends were trimmed by 6 bases and 4 bases, with 16 bases remaining between them. The CDR3 spells CASSPGTTGYNEQFF. In nucleotides, the CDR3 is TGTGCCAGCAGCCCCGGGACAACGGGTTACAATGAGCAGTTCTTC.

The chain employs TRBV7-6 and TRBJ2-7; D is possibly TRBD1 (6 bases). The V and J ends lost 0 bases and 6 bases respectively, with 18 bases between them. Germline V gene data show CDR1 as SGHVS and CDR2 as FNYEAQ. This CDR3 comprises 16 residues. Here the CDR3 reads CASSLAPRQAKGEQYF. CDR3 in DNA: TGTGCCAGCAGCTTAGCCCCCAGACAGGCGAAGGGCGAGCAGTACTTC.

The V call is TRBV6-5, the J call TRBJ2-7; D possibly corresponds to TRBD2 (6 bases). Germline V gives CDR1 MNHEY, CDR2 SVGAGI. With 5 bases removed from V and 0 bases from J, the gap between germline ends came to 11 bases. This CDR3 region has 14 residues. As DNA, the CDR3 is TGTGCCAGCAGTCTTCGGCGGGACTCCTACGAGCAGTACTTC. This codes for CASSLRRDSYEQYF.

This sequence joins TRBV2 and TRBJ2-2; 9 bases line up with TRBD2. The CDR3 has 16 residues. J lost 5 bases, V lost 1 base, and 5 bases had no gene match. Germline CDR1 is SNHLY and CDR2 is FYNNEI. CDR3 nucleotides: TGTGCCAGCAGTGAAGATAGCGGGAGAAGAACCGGGGAGCTGTTTTTT. It is translated as CASSEDSGRRTGELFF.

The rearrangement links TRBV5-1 to TRBJ2-1; 8 bases agree with TRBD2. CDR1 is SGHRS and CDR2 is YFSETQ in the germline V gene. CDR3 length: 15 amino acids. V shed 4 bases, J shed 0 bases, and the junction held 3 bases outside the gene matches. The chain's CDR3 is CASSLGTSSYNEQFF. The CDR3 DNA follows: TGCGCCAGCAGCCTCGGGACTAGCTCCTACAATGAGCAGTTCTTC.

This rearrangement joins TRBV5-4 to TRBJ1-4; tentatively, D is TRBD1 (6 bases). Trimming left V 2 bases short and J 4 bases short, with 12 bases between. Germline V gene sequence: CDR1 SGHNT, CDR2 YYREEE (reference sequence). The CDR3 is 15 residues long. The CDR3 DNA sequence: TGTGCCAGCAGCTTTGGCAGGGGAAGTAATGAAAAACTGTTTTTT. Its protein is CASSFGRGSNEKLFF.

The rearrangement links TRBV5-1 to TRBJ2-7, with 8 bases aligning to TRBD1. With V trimmed by 2 bases and J by 3 bases, 4 bases remained unmatched. The germline CDR1 and CDR2 sequences are SGHRS and YFSETQ. The CDR3 has 14 amino acids. The CDR3: CASSFGQGYYEQYF. DNA for the CDR3: TGCGCCAGCAGCTTCGGACAGGGCTACTACGAGCAGTACTTC.

V gene TRBV11-2 combines with J gene TRBJ1-3, with 9 bases matching TRBD1. CDR3 length: 14 amino acids. Per the germline V gene, CDR1 is SGHAT and CDR2 is FQNNGV. V shed 4 bases and J 4 bases; nucleotides not matched to a gene: 2. This chain's CDR3 is CASSSGTGGNTIYF. CDR3 DNA: TGTGCCAGCAGCTCCGGGACAGGGGGAAACACCATATATTTT.

This clone was detected only once. The chain recombines TRBV4-2 with TRBJ2-7; 11 bases are a match to TRBD2. This CDR3 is 14 amino acids long. After removal of 4 bases from V and 3 bases from J, the junction contained 2 bases not matched to a gene. Germline V gene sequence: CDR1 LGHNA, CDR2 YNFKEQ. CDR3 coding DNA: TGTGCCAGCAGCCCCGGGACTAGCGGCTACGAGCAGTACTTC. Protein: CASSPGTSGYEQYF.

This clone turned up a few times. This chain joins TRBV6-5 and TRBJ2-7; 8 bases match TRBD1. The CDR3 runs to 15 residues. Trimming took 7 bases from V and 0 from J; bases not matched to a gene: 8. Germline values: CDR1 MNHEY, CDR2 SVGAGI. CDR3 coding DNA: TGTGCCAGCACAGACCGGGACAGGAGCTCCTACGAGCAGTACTTC. Residues: CASTDRDRSSYEQYF.

The genes are TRBV4-1 and TRBJ2-3; TRBD2 is a possible D gene (5 bases). Germline values: CDR1 MGHRA, CDR2 YSYEKL. This CDR3 spans 15 amino acids. Trimming shortened V by 1 base and J by 2 bases, and 10 bases separated the two germline ends. CDR3: CASSQVGVVTDTQYF. For the CDR3, the DNA is TGCGCCAGCAGCCAAGTCGGGGTCGTCACAGATACGCAGTATTTT.

V usage is TRBV19 and J usage is TRBJ1-5; no clear D. V was shortened by 3 bases and J by 4 bases, with 7 bases between the two germline ends. This CDR3 contains 13 residues. Germline V lookup: CDR1 LNHDA, CDR2 SQIVND (reference sequence). DNA of the CDR3: TGTGCCAGTAGTATGCAGTTTAATCAGCCCCAGCATTTT. This sequence encodes CASSMQFNQPQHF.

V is TRBV6-5 and J is TRBJ2-4; D ambiguous. V was pared by 2 bases and J by 9 bases, with 8 bases between. This CDR3 is built from 12 residues. Germline-derived CDR1 and CDR2 are MNHEY and SVGAGI. This CDR3 reads CASSYDRLIQYF. The CDR3 coding sequence is TGTGCCAGCAGTTACGACCGACTCATTCAGTACTTC.

The chain employs TRBV12-3 or TRBV12-4 and TRBJ2-1; D remains ambiguous. The CDR3 sequence is 12 residues long. V lost 2 bases and J 7 bases, leaving 6 bases between the germline ends. DNA for the CDR3: TGTGCCAGCAGTTTACCCTTAAATGAGCAGTTCTTC. Translated: CASSLPLNEQFF.

This chain joins TRBV19 and TRBJ2-1; D perhaps matches TRBD1 (5 bases). Deletions cut 10 bases from V and 9 bases from J, with 10 bases between. Per the germline V gene, CDR1 is LNHDA and CDR2 is SQIVND (reference sequence). CDR3 size: 10 residues. The DNA of the CDR3 is TGTGCCACCAGGGTTCGTGAGCAGTTCTTC. Translated: CATRVREQFF.

The chain employs TRBV18 and TRBJ1-1; possible D gene TRBD1, 6 bases. CDR1 is KGHSH, CDR2 LQKENI, per germline. Trimming took off 2 bases at V and 8 bases at J, with 12 bases between the two ends. This CDR3 contains 13 residues. This CDR3 reads CASSPGYQGEAFF. For the CDR3, the DNA is TGTGCCAGCTCACCAGGATATCAGGGGGAAGCTTTCTTT.